A single TCR beta chain is shown here with its context. Its antigen is currently unknown. Treatment in this sample: randomized to nivolumab then ipilimumab (arm A) or the reverse (arm B). Using immunoSEQ multiplex PCR, the repertoire was profiled, and TCRdb retains in-frame clones only, with some absent. Of about 6,100 clones listed, under 25% are singletons. The data are from a study of sequential checkpoint blockade in melanoma. As for the study in general: 85 to 95 pretreatment tumor DNA samples were TCRβ immunosequenced.

Study conclusions and caveats: Clinical benefit was about 30 times likelier when tumor T-cell fraction and clonality increased.

This CDR3 region has 18 residues. V shed 5 bases and J 7 bases; nucleotides not matched to a gene: 14. The germline V gene encodes CDR1 SGHNT and CDR2 YENEEA. The specimen was tumor tissue (inferred from file names), collected from a patient given nivolumab and ipilimumab in sequence. The rearrangement uses TRBV11-3 and TRBJ2-1, with 13 bases lining up with TRBD2. The clonotype was recovered from a human donor with melanoma. CDR3 sequence reads: CASSPGGGTSGNGNEQFF. In nucleotides, the CDR3 is TGTGCCAGCAGCCCAGGGGGCGGGACTAGCGGGAATGGGAATGAGCAGTTCTTC.